Presented here are 25 T cell receptor beta chains from one specimen sequenced in a study of blood T cell repertoires in COVID-19. The data were produced by immunoSEQ multiplex PCR, yet TCRdb's version contains in-frame clones alone and is incomplete. The table lists about 98,000 clones, about 85% of them singletons, with more than 4.5% in the top ten. Sample: peripheral blood. The receptors come from a man aged 70-80 years with acute or convalescent COVID-19.

The chain has TRBV28 and TRBJ2-5; D may be TRBD2 (6 bases). CDR1 is MDHEN, CDR2 SYDVKM, per germline. The CDR3 consists of 13 residues. V was trimmed by 5 bases and J by 3 bases, leaving 10 bases between them. The CDR3 DNA reads as TGTGCCAGCAGTCACACGGGGGAAGAGACCCAGTACTTC. Translation: CASSHTGEETQYF.

The rearrangement uses TRBV29-1 and TRBJ2-3; tentatively, D is TRBD1 (6 bases). The CDR3 is made up of 11 amino acids. Trimming removed 5 bases from V and 5 bases from J, with 8 bases in between. The germline gives CDR1 SQVTM, CDR2 ANQGSEA. CDR3 region: CSVLQGDTQYF. CDR3 DNA: TGCAGCGTTCTACAGGGAGATACGCAGTATTTT.

The chain uses TRBV25-1 and TRBJ1-4, with a possible D match to TRBD1 (5 bases). The CDR3 is 15 amino acids. The germline CDR1 and CDR2 sequences are MGHDK and SYGVNS. V gave up 3 bases and J gave up 5 bases, with 13 bases separating them. The CDR3 loop reads CASSDPGLGNEKLFF. In nucleotides, the CDR3 is TGTGCCAGCAGTGACCCAGGGCTAGGGAATGAAAAACTGTTTTTT.

J is TRBJ1-1 and V is TRBV6-5, with D tentatively TRBD1 (6 bases). Trimming cost V 8 bases and J 0 bases, with 13 bases left between them. In germline, CDR1 is MNHEY, CDR2 SVGAGI. This CDR3 spans 14 amino acids. The CDR3 loop reads CASRDKGLNTEAFF. CDR3 sequence (DNA): TGTGCCAGCCGGGACAAGGGGTTGAACACTGAAGCTTTCTTT.

This chain uses TRBV7-8 with TRBJ1-5, with 7 bases aligning to TRBD1. The CDR3 loop spans 14 amino acids. Losses at the gene ends were 1 base for V and 6 bases for J; bases not matched to a gene: 3. Germline CDR1 reads SGHVS; CDR2 reads FQNEAQ. The CDR3 sequence: CASSLEQGFQPQHF. As DNA, the CDR3 is TGTGCCAGCAGCTTAGAACAGGGGTTTCAGCCCCAGCATTTT.

CDR3 coding DNA: TGTGCCAGCAGTGGGGGACAGACTGTATCCTATAATTCACCCCTCCACTTT. The encoded protein is CASSGGQTVSYNSPLHF. The chain recombines TRBV28 with TRBJ1-6; TRBD1 matches 7 bases. V was pared by 5 bases and J by 1 base, with 8 bases of the junction left unmatched. This CDR3 contains 17 residues. Germline-derived CDR1 and CDR2 are MDHEN and SYDVKM.

This clone has just a few counts. This chain's CDR3 is CASSYSDRVKNYGYTF. Here the CDR3 DNA reads TGTGCCAGCAGTTACTCGGACAGGGTTAAAAACTATGGCTACACCTTC. The chain carries TRBV6-5 and TRBJ1-2, with TRBD1 matching 8 bases. The V segment lost 0 bases and the J segment 2 bases; nucleotides outside the gene matches: 5. The CDR3 has 16 amino acids. The germline CDR1 and CDR2 sequences are MNHEY and SVGAGI.

This chain uses TRBV6-6 with TRBJ2-2, with D maybe TRBD2 (6 bases). The CDR3 has 16 residues. The ends were cut back, 2 bases at V and 5 bases at J, with 15 bases in the middle. Germline CDR1 reads MNHNY; CDR2 reads SVGAGI (reference sequence). CDR3 region: CASSYAAAGSTGELFF. DNA for the CDR3: TGTGCCAGCAGTTACGCAGCGGCGGGGAGTACCGGGGAGCTGTTTTTT.

This rearrangement joins TRBV25-1 to TRBJ1-5; 8 bases fit TRBD1. With V trimmed by 6 bases and J by 3 bases, 4 bases remained unmatched. The CDR3 consists of 14 residues. The germline V gene has CDR1 MGHDK and CDR2 SYGVNS. The CDR3 DNA sequence: TGTGCCAGCAGCCAGACAGGGGACAATCAGCCCCAGCATTTT. It translates to CASSQTGDNQPQHF.

The V and J genes are TRBV5-4 and TRBJ1-2, with D unresolved. Germline-derived CDR1 and CDR2 are SGHNT and YYREEE (reference sequence). This CDR3 spans 15 amino acids. The germline V and J ends were trimmed by 4 bases and 4 bases, with 17 bases remaining between them. This chain's CDR3 is CASSPLAGAGYGYTF. CDR3 coding DNA: TGTGCCAGCAGCCCCCTCGCGGGCGCTGGCTATGGCTACACCTTC.

The V gene is TRBV10-1, the J gene TRBJ2-3; 7 bases match TRBD1. The CDR3 runs to 15 residues. The germline V gene has CDR1 WNHNN and CDR2 SYGVQD (reference sequence). V was pared by 8 bases and J by 3 bases, with 11 bases of the junction left unmatched. CDR3 region: CASGQRQGWTDTQYF. Here the CDR3 DNA reads TGCGCCAGCGGTCAGAGACAGGGCTGGACAGATACGCAGTATTTT.

The gene calls are TRBV5-1 and TRBJ2-1; TRBD2 is a possible D gene (7 bases). CDR3 length: 16 amino acids. The germline CDR1 and CDR2 sequences are SGHRS and YFSETQ. Trimming shortened V by 4 bases and J by 9 bases, and 23 bases separated the two germline ends. The chain's CDR3 is CASSGGARDTGPEQFF. In nucleotides, the CDR3 is TGCGCCAGCAGCGGGGGGGCCCGGGACACAGGCCCTGAGCAGTTCTTC.

This sequence joins TRBV7-6 and TRBJ2-2, with D possibly TRBD1 on 5 matching bases. Between the trimmed V and J ends, which lost 0 bases and 0 bases, there was a span of 14 bases. The CDR3 extends over 18 amino acids. Germline V gene sequence: CDR1 SGHVS, CDR2 FNYEAQ. The CDR3 sequence is CASSLATAQKPNTGELFF. CDR3 bases: TGTGCCAGCAGCTTAGCGACAGCACAAAAACCGAACACCGGGGAGCTGTTTTTT.

This clone turned up a few times. V usage is TRBV6-2 or TRBV6-3 and J usage is TRBJ2-7, with D possibly TRBD1 on 6 matching bases. The CDR3 has 14 amino acids. Germline CDR1 reads MNHEY; CDR2 reads SVGEGT. Trimming took off 6 bases at V and 2 bases at J, with 14 bases between the two ends. The CDR3 region has the DNA TGTGCCAGCAGGCCTTCCGGACAGCCCTACGAGCAGTACGTC. Protein: CASRPSGQPYEQYV.

The chain joins TRBV7-9 to TRBJ2-3; 10 positions agree with TRBD1. The junction had 17 bases not matched to a gene; V was cut back by 7 bases and J by 1 base. This CDR3 has 19 amino acids. Germline assignment: CDR1 SEHNR and CDR2 FQNEAQ (reference sequence). CDR3 residues: CASTKGGQGRIGGTDTQYF. The CDR3 bases are TGTGCCAGCACCAAAGGGGGACAGGGGCGCATTGGGGGCACAGATACGCAGTATTTT.

The V and J genes are TRBV12-3 or TRBV12-4 and TRBJ2-7, with D perhaps TRBD1 (6 bases). The CDR3 is made up of 12 amino acids. Trimming shortened V by 6 bases and J by 3 bases, and 9 bases separated the two germline ends. CDR3 sequence: CASSLQGYEQYF. In DNA form, the CDR3 reads TGTGCCAGCAGCTTACAGGGCTACGAGCAGTACTTC.

This clone was detected only a few times. The genes are TRBV3-1 (or the pseudogene TRBV3-2) and TRBJ2-1; 7 nucleotides align to TRBD2. In germline, CDR1 is LGHDT, CDR2 YNNKEL (reference sequence). V shed 1 base and J 5 bases; nucleotides not matched to a gene: 5. The CDR3 is 15 residues long. The CDR3 reads CASSQVAGEHNEQFF. CDR3 nucleotides: TGTGCCAGCAGCCAAGTTGCGGGGGAACACAATGAGCAGTTCTTC.

V is TRBV4-1 and J is TRBJ2-5; 9 nucleotides match TRBD2. V trimming: 5 bases; J trimming: 5 bases; junction bases outside the gene matches: 9. From germline, CDR1 is MGHRA and CDR2 YSYEKL. The CDR3 is made up of 15 amino acids. CDR3 region: CASSESGLAVETQYF. The CDR3 DNA follows: TGCGCCAGCAGCGAATCGGGACTAGCTGTGGAGACCCAGTACTTC.

The chain employs TRBV4-1 and TRBJ2-3; TRBD1 aligns across 11 bases. CDR3 length: 17 amino acids. Germline CDR1 MGHRA, CDR2 YSYEKL. The J segment lost 7 bases and the V segment lost 2 bases, leaving 11 bases of the junction unmatched. CDR3 sequence reads: CASSQPRGQGAVNTQYF. CDR3 coding DNA: TGCGCCAGCAGCCAACCCCGCGGACAGGGGGCGGTAAATACGCAGTATTTT.

The genes are TRBV27 and TRBJ1-1; D is ambiguous. Trimming cost V 3 bases and J 11 bases, with 13 bases left between them. Germline V gene data show CDR1 as MNHEY and CDR2 as SMNVEV (reference sequence). CDR3 length: 12 residues. The CDR3 loop reads CASSFSVVEAFF. The CDR3 bases are TGTGCCAGCAGTTTTTCTGTAGTTGAGGCTTTCTTT.

This clone was recorded only once. V and J are TRBV5-5 and TRBJ1-6; 7 nucleotides line up with TRBD1. Per germline, CDR1 SGHKS and CDR2 YYEKEE (reference sequence). The junction had 10 bases not matched to a gene; V was cut back by 6 bases and J by 1 base. The CDR3 extends over 17 amino acids. The CDR3 loop is CASTHRGLVSYNSPLHF. CDR3 DNA: TGTGCCAGCACCCACAGGGGTTTGGTTTCCTATAATTCACCCCTCCACTTT.

This clone came up a few times. This chain uses TRBV28 with TRBJ1-2, with D tentatively TRBD1 (5 bases). The CDR3 has 16 amino acids. The V gene lost 4 bases and the J gene lost 3 bases, with 18 bases spanning the gap. Germline CDR1 is MDHEN and CDR2 is SYDVKM. This CDR3 reads CASSSTVGREHYGYTF. CDR3 coding DNA: TGTGCCAGCAGTTCCACCGTGGGCAGGGAACACTATGGCTACACCTTC.

The DNA for the CDR3 is TGCGCCAGCAGCTATGCCGGGACAGGGGGCACCGGGGAGCTGTTTTTT. It codes for CASSYAGTGGTGELFF. V gene TRBV5-1 combines with J gene TRBJ2-2; TRBD1 aligns across 11 bases. The junction had 5 bases not matched to a gene; V was cut back by 3 bases and J by 4 bases. CDR1 is SGHRS, CDR2 YFSETQ, per germline. The CDR3 sequence is 16 residues long.

The DNA of the CDR3 is TGTGCCAGCAGCAACGGCAGGGGGCAAGAGACCCAGTACTTC. Translating it yields CASSNGRGQETQYF. The J gene is TRBJ2-5, the V gene TRBV21-1; the table's TRBD1 call for D was not verified on the DNA. TRBV21-1 counts as a pseudogene. The CDR3 has 14 residues.

The chain employs TRBV7-9 and TRBJ2-5, with TRBD2 identical over 7 bases. Germline V gene sequence: CDR1 SEHNR, CDR2 FQNEAQ (reference sequence). The CDR3 has 16 amino acids. Unmatched junction bases numbered 5, after V lost 1 base and J lost 0 bases. In DNA form, the CDR3 reads TGTGCCAGCAGCTTAGGGCCAGCGGGGAACCAAGAGACCCAGTACTTC. Its protein product is CASSLGPAGNQETQYF.